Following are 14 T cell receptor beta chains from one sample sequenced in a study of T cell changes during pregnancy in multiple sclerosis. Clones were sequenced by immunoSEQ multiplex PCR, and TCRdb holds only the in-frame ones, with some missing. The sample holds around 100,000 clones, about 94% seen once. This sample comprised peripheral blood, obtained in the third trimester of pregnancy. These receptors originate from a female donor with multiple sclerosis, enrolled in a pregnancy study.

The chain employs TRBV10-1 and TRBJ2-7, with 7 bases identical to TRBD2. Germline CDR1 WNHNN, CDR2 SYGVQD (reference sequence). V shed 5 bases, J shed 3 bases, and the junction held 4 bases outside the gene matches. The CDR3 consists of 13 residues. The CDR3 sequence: CASSRGVYYEQYF. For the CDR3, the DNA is TGCGCCAGCAGTCGGGGGGTGTACTACGAGCAGTACTTC.

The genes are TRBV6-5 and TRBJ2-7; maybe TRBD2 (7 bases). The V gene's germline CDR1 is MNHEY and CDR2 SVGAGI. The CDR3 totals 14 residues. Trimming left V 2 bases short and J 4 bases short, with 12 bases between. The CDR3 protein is CASSYGGGLYEQYF. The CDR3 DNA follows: TGTGCCAGCAGTTACGGCGGGGGCCTTTACGAGCAGTACTTC.

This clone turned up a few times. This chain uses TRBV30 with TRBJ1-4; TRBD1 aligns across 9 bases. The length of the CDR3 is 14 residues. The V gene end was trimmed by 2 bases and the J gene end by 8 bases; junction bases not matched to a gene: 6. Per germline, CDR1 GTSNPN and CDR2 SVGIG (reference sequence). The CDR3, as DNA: TGTGCCTGGAGTCGGACAGGGGATTACGAAAAACTGTTTTTT. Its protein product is CAWSRTGDYEKLFF. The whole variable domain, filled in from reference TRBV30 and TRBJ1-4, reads SQTIHQWPATLVQPVGSPLSLECTVEGTSNPNLYWYRQAAGRGLQLLFYSVGIGQISSEVPQNLSASRPQDRQFILSSKKLLLSDSGFYLCAWSRTGDYEKLFFGSGTQLSVL.

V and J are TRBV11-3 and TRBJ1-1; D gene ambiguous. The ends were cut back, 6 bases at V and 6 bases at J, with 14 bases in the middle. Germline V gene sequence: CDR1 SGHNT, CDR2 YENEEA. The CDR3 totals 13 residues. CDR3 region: CASSFDSSAEAFF. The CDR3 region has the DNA TGTGCCAGCAGTTTCGATTCGTCGGCTGAAGCTTTCTTT.

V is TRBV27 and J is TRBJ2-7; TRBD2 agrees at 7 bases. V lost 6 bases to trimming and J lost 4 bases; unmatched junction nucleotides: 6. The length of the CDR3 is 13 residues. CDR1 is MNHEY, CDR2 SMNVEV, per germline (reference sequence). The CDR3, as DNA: TGTGCCAGCAGGCGCTTGGGGGGGTACGAGCAGTACTTC. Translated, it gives CASRRLGGYEQYF.

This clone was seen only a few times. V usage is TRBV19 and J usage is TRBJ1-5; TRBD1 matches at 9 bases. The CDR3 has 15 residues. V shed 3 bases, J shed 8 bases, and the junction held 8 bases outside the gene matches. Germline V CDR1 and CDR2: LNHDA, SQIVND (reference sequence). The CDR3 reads CASSMGQGVGEPQHF. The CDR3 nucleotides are TGTGCCAGTAGTATGGGACAGGGTGTGGGAGAGCCCCAGCATTTT. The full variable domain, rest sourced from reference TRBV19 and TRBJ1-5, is DGGITQSPKYLFRKEGQNVTLSCEQNLNHDAMYWYRQDPGQGLRLIYYSQIVNDFQKGDIAEGYSVSREKKESFPLTVTSAQKNPTAFYLCASSMGQGVGEPQHFGDGTRLSIL.

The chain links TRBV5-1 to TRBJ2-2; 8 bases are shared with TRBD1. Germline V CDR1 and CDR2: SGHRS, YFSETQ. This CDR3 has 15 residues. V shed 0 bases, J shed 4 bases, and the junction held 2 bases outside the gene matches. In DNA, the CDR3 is TGCGCCAGCAGCTTGGGTACAGGGGGCACCGGGGAGCTGTTTTTT. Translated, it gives CASSLGTGGTGELFF.

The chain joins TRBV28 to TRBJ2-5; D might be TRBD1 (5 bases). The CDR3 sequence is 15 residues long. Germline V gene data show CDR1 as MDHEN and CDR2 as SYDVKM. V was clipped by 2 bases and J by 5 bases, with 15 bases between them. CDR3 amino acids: CASSLNQGYLETQYF. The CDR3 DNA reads TGTGCCAGCAGTTTAAACCAGGGATATCTGGAGACCCAGTACTTC.

DNA of the CDR3: TGCGCCAGCAGCCCGGGTAGGGGGCTTAATCAGCCCCAGCATTTT. Protein product: CASSPGRGLNQPQHF. This sequence joins TRBV5-1 and TRBJ1-5, with 7 bases matching TRBD1. The trim removed 4 bases at V and 4 bases at J, leaving 8 bases unmatched. The CDR3 sequence is 15 residues long. The V gene's germline CDR1 is SGHRS and CDR2 YFSETQ.

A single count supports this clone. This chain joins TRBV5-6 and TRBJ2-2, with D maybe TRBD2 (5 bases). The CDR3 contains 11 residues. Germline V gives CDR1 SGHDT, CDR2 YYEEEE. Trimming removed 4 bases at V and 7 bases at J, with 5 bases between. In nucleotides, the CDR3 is TGTGCCAGCAGCCGGGGCGGGGAGCTGTTTTTT. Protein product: CASSRGGELFF.

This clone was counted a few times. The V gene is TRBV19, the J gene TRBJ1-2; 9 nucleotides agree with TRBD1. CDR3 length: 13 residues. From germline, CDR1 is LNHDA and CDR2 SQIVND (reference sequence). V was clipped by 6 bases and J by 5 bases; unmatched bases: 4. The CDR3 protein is CASSTGTGYGYTF. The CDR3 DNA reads TGTGCCAGTAGCACCGGGACAGGGTATGGCTACACCTTC.

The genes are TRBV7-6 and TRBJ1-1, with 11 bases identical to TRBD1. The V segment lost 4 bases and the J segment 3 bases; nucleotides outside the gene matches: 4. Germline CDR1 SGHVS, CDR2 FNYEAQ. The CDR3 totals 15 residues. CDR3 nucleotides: TGTGCCAGCAGCTACGGACAGGGGGCGGACACTGAAGCTTTCTTT. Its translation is CASSYGQGADTEAFF.

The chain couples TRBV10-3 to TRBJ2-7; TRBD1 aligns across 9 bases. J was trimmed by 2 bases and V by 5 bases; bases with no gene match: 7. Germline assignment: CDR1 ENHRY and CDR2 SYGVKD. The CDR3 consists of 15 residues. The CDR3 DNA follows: TGTGCCATCAGTTTCGGGACAGGGATAACCTACGAGCAGTACTTC. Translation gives CAISFGTGITYEQYF.

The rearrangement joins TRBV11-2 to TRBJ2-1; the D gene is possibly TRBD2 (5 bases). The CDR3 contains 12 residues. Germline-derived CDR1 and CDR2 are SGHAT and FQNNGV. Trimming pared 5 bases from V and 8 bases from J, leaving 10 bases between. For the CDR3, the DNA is TGTGCCAGCAGCGTCCGAGGGTATGAGCAGTTCTTC. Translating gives CASSVRGYEQFF.